Each of the 21 T cell receptor beta chains below was sequenced from the same sample in a study of patients and donors after allogeneic stem cell transplantation. TCRdb re-called the RT-PCR reads through MiXCR, storing one row per CDR3 protein. Among tens of thousands of distinct CDR3 sequences listed, roughly 43% were seen once. The material sequenced was blood, either unsorted or a sorted T cell fraction (not recorded which). These receptors all stem from a human donor who was either an allogeneic HSCT recipient or a stem cell or donor lymphocyte infusion donor (not recorded which). It is not recorded whose cells these are; they may come from a transplant donor.

This clonotype has at least ten counts. The chain carries TRBV2 and TRBJ1-5; D is unclear. Germline CDR1 reads SNHLY; CDR2 reads FYNNEI. The CDR3 sequence is 13 residues long. V dropped 6 bases and J dropped 0 bases, with 6 bases sitting between them. CDR3 in amino acids: CASRGNSNQPQHF. CDR3 DNA sequence: TGTGCCAGCAGAGGAAATAGCAATCAGCCCCAGCATTTT.

This clonotype turned up a few times. The V call is TRBV10-3, the J call TRBJ1-2; TRBD1 matches at 7 bases. V lost 4 bases, J lost 4 bases, and 3 bases stayed unmatched. CDR1 and CDR2 (germline): ENHRY, SYGVKD. The CDR3 has 13 residues. CDR3 sequence: CAISGGQFYGYTF. CDR3 DNA: TGTGCCATCAGTGGGGGACAGTTCTATGGCTACACCTTC.

This sequence joins TRBV18 and TRBJ2-5; 7 nucleotides line up with TRBD1. The trim removed 8 bases at V and 8 bases at J, leaving 14 bases unmatched. This CDR3 has 14 amino acids. CDR1 is KGHSH and CDR2 is LQKENI in the germline V gene. This CDR3 reads CASEGTEKDYTQYF. CDR3 nucleotide sequence: TGTGCCAGCGAGGGGACAGAAAAGGATTATACCCAGTACTTC.

The chain links TRBV12-3 or TRBV12-4 to TRBJ1-2, with D unclear. Trimming pared 3 bases from V and 6 bases from J, leaving 8 bases between. The CDR3 loop spans 12 amino acids. The CDR3 sequence: CASSFWVNGYTF. The CDR3 coding sequence is TGTGCCAGCAGTTTTTGGGTTAATGGCTACACCTTC.

The rearrangement links TRBV20-1 to TRBJ1-4; 9 nucleotides agree with TRBD1. Germline V gives CDR1 DFQATT, CDR2 SNEGSKA (reference sequence). CDR3 length equals 17 residues. J lost 5 bases, V lost 2 bases, and 12 bases had no gene match. In DNA, the CDR3 is TGCAGTGCTAGAATCTGGACAGGGGATTTTTCGAATGAAAAACTGTTTTTT. As protein: CSARIWTGDFSNEKLFF.

This clonotype was seen a single time. V gene TRBV12-3 or TRBV12-4 combines with J gene TRBJ1-6; 9 bases are a match to TRBD1. The CDR3 totals 14 residues. J was trimmed by 10 bases and V by 6 bases; bases with no gene match: 7. The CDR3 nucleotides read TGTGCCAGCAGCCGCGACAGGGGGAGGTCACCCCTCCACTTT. This sequence encodes CASSRDRGRSPLHF.

In its sample, this clonotype was seen a few times. The rearrangement uses TRBV10-3 and TRBJ1-5, with D unresolved. Trimming shortened V by 10 bases and J by 5 bases, and 12 bases separated the two germline ends. The CDR3 runs to 12 residues. CDR1 is ENHRY and CDR2 is SYGVKD in the germline V gene. CDR3 amino acids: CATAPGDQPQHF. The CDR3 DNA follows: TGTGCCACCGCCCCTGGGGATCAGCCCCAGCATTTT.

The rearrangement uses TRBV12-3 or TRBV12-4 and TRBJ1-3; 9 nucleotides agree with TRBD1. Germline trimming cut 4 bases from V and 6 bases from J; bases unmatched to any gene: 7. The CDR3 has 15 residues. The CDR3, as DNA: TGTGCCAGCAGTTCTTGGACAGGGGAGTCAAACACCATATATTTT. It translates to CASSSWTGESNTIYF.

The chain joins TRBV29-1 to TRBJ1-1; tentatively, D is TRBD1 (6 bases). V was pared by 3 bases and J by 5 bases, with 13 bases between. The germline gives CDR1 SQVTM, CDR2 ANQGSEA. There are 13 residues in the CDR3. In DNA form, the CDR3 reads TGCAGCGTTGAGAAGGGGGTAGGGACTGAAGCTTTCTTT. This codes for CSVEKGVGTEAFF.

This clonotype was seen only a few times. The V and J genes are TRBV19 and TRBJ1-5; 9 bases are a match to TRBD1. V trimming: 5 bases; J trimming: 9 bases; junction bases outside the gene matches: 8. Germline CDR1 and CDR2: LNHDA and SQIVND (reference sequence). The CDR3 sequence is 14 residues long. The CDR3 nucleotides are TGTGCCAGTAGTCCTCGGACAGGGGAAGGGCCCCAGCATTTT. Amino acids: CASSPRTGEGPQHF.

The rearrangement links TRBV7-9 to TRBJ1-2; the D gene is possibly TRBD1 (5 bases). The length of the CDR3 is 19 residues. Trimming took off 4 bases at V and 2 bases at J, with 26 bases between the two ends. CDR1 and CDR2 (germline): SEHNR, FQNEAQ (reference sequence). The CDR3 loop reads CASSSPHGRDARNNYGYTF. In nucleotides, the CDR3 is TGTGCCAGCAGCTCACCCCACGGCAGGGACGCGCGGAACAACTATGGCTACACCTTC. The entire variable domain, with the rest obtained from reference TRBV7-9 and TRBJ1-2, is as follows: DTGVSQNPRHKITKRGQNVTFRCDPISEHNRLYWYRQTLGQGPEFLTYFQNEAQLEKSRLLSDRFSAERPKGSFSTLEIQRTEQGDSAMYLCASSSPHGRDARNNYGYTFGSGTRLTVV.

This clonotype has a handful of counts. The CDR3: CASSQDFLGKPQHF. The DNA for the CDR3 is TGTGCCAGCAGCCAAGACTTTTTAGGCAAGCCCCAGCATTTT. The chain joins TRBV3-1 to TRBJ1-5; D remains unclear. CDR3 length equals 14 residues. Germline CDR1 and CDR2: LGHDT and YNNKEL (reference sequence). The V end was cut by 0 bases, the J end by 8 bases, with 11 bases between. The variable domain in full, with the rest retrieved from reference TRBV3-1 and TRBJ1-5, is DTAVSQTPKYLVTQMGNDKSIKCEQNLGHDTMYWYKQDSKKFLKIMFSYNNKELIINETVPNRFSPKSPDKAHLNLHINSLELGDSAVYFCASSQDFLGKPQHFGDGTRLSIL.

V usage is TRBV25-1 and J usage is TRBJ1-1; D ambiguous. The germline V and J ends were trimmed by 0 bases and 1 base, with 3 bases remaining between them. Germline V gives CDR1 MGHDK, CDR2 SYGVNS. The CDR3 totals 13 residues. The CDR3 here is CASSEYKNTEAFF. Written as DNA, the CDR3 is TGTGCCAGCAGTGAATATAAGAACACTGAAGCTTTCTTT.

This chain connects TRBV15 to TRBJ1-1; D remains ambiguous. The CDR3 contains 13 residues. Trimming removed 0 bases from V and 1 base from J, with 3 bases in between. Germline V gene lookup returns CDR1 LNHNV and CDR2 YYDKDF (reference sequence). CDR3 sequence (DNA): TGTGCCACCAGCAGAGATGAGAACACTGAAGCTTTCTTT. This sequence encodes CATSRDENTEAFF.

This clonotype was counted between two and nine times. The rearrangement links TRBV15 to TRBJ1-2; 11 nucleotides agree with TRBD1. Trimming removed 3 bases from V and 3 bases from J; junction bases left unmatched: 3. Germline loops: CDR1 LNHNV, CDR2 YYDKDF (reference sequence). CDR3 size: 15 residues. CDR3 in amino acids: CATSRRTGGYYGYTF. The CDR3 nucleotides are TGTGCCACCAGCAGGAGGACAGGGGGCTACTATGGCTACACCTTC.

This clonotype has only a few counts. The CDR3: CASSGDRMNTEAFF. CDR3 in DNA: TGTGCCAGCAGCGGGGACAGGATGAACACTGAAGCTTTCTTT. The chain has TRBV3-1 and TRBJ1-1; TRBD1 matches 8 bases. The V and J ends lost 5 bases and 0 bases, in that order; junction bases with no gene match: 2. The CDR3 has 14 amino acids. Germline V gene sequence: CDR1 LGHDT, CDR2 YNNKEL (reference sequence).

The chain links TRBV28 to TRBJ1-1, with D uncertain. With 10 bases removed from V and 8 bases from J, the gap between germline ends came to 8 bases. CDR3 length equals 9 residues. The germline V gene has CDR1 MDHEN and CDR2 SYDVKM. The CDR3 reads CATGLEAFF. The CDR3 nucleotides are TGTGCCACCGGCCTCGAAGCTTTCTTT.

The V call is TRBV20-1, the J call TRBJ2-1; 7 bases align to TRBD2. Per the germline V gene, CDR1 is DFQATT and CDR2 is SNEGSKA (reference sequence). V trimming: 5 bases; J trimming: 5 bases; junction bases outside the gene matches: 6. The CDR3 length is 13 residues. CDR3 amino acids: CSALGTNHNEQFF. The DNA for the CDR3 is TGCAGTGCTCTCGGGACTAACCACAATGAGCAGTTCTTC.

This clonotype has just a few counts. This rearrangement joins TRBV29-1 to TRBJ1-5; D is ambiguous. Germline V gives CDR1 SQVTM, CDR2 ANQGSEA. Trimming took 7 bases from V and 0 from J, leaving 13 bases between them. This CDR3 is built from 14 residues. CDR3 coding DNA: TGCAGCGCCTCGGATGGTTATAGCAATCAGCCCCAGCATTTT. As protein: CSASDGYSNQPQHF.

In this sample, this clonotype turned up many times. This CDR3 is CASSLGQGGYGYTF. In nucleotides, the CDR3 is TGTGCCAGCAGTCTTGGACAGGGGGGCTATGGCTACACCTTC. The chain links TRBV7-9 to TRBJ1-2; 10 positions agree with TRBD1. The CDR3 is 14 residues long. Germline values: CDR1 SEHNR, CDR2 FQNEAQ (reference sequence). With V trimmed by 6 bases and J by 4 bases, 5 bases remained unmatched.

The chain carries TRBV7-8 and TRBJ1-4; no definite D call. CDR1 SGHVS and CDR2 FQNEAQ come from the germline V gene. Trimming took 5 bases from V and 1 from J, leaving 8 bases between them. The CDR3 covers 14 residues. The CDR3 DNA is TGTGCCAGCAGCCTCGACGAAACTAATGAAAAACTGTTTTTT. Residues: CASSLDETNEKLFF.